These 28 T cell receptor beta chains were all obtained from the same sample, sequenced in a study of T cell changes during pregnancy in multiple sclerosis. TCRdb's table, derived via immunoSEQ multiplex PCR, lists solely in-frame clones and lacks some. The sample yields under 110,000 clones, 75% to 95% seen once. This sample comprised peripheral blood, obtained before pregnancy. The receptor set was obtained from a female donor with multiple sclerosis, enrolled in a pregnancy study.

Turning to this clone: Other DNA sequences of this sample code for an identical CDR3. The CDR3 spells CASSLDLDTQYF. CDR3 DNA sequence: TGCGCCAGCAGCTTGGACTTAGATACGCAGTATTTT. The V call is TRBV5-1, the J call TRBJ2-3; no definite D call. The CDR3 runs to 12 residues. Germline assignment: CDR1 SGHRS and CDR2 YFSETQ. Deletions cut 0 bases from V and 5 bases from J, with 4 bases between.

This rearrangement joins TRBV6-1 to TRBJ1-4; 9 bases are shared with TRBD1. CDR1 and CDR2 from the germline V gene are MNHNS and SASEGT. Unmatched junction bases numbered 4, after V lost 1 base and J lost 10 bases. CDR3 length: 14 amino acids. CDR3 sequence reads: CASSEVGQGTKLFF. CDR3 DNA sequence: TGTGCCAGCAGTGAAGTCGGACAGGGGACAAAACTGTTTTTT.

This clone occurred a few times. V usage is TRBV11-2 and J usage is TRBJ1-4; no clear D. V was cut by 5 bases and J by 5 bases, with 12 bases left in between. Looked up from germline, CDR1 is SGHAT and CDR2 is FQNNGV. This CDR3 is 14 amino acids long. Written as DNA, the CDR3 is TGTGCCAGCAGCGACGGGGTCCTCAATGAAAAACTGTTTTTT. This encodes CASSDGVLNEKLFF.

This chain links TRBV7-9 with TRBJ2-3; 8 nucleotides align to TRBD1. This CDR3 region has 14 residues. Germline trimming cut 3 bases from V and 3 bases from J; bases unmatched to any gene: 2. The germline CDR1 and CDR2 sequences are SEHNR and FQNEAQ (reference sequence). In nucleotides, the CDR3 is TGTGCCAGCAGCTTTCGACAGGGGACAGATACGCAGTATTTT. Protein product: CASSFRQGTDTQYF.

CDR3 protein: CASSYREQYF. In DNA, the CDR3 is TGTGCCAGCAGTTATCGAGAACAGTACTTC. The rearrangement uses TRBV6-5 and TRBJ2-7, with unresolved D. The CDR3 covers 10 residues. Germline-derived CDR1 and CDR2 are MNHEY and SVGAGI. V dropped 3 bases and J dropped 10 bases, with 7 bases sitting between them.

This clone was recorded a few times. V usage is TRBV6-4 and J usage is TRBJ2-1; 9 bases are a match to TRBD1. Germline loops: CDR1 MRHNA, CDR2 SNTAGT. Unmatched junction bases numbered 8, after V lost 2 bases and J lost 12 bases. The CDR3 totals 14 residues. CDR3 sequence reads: CASSDSGGGQGQFF. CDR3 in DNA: TGTGCCAGCAGTGACAGCGGTGGGGGACAGGGGCAGTTCTTC.

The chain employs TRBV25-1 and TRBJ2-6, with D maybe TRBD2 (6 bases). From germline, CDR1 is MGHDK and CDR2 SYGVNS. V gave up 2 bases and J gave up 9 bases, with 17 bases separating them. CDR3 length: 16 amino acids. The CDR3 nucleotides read TGTGCCAGCAGTGAAGGCGGGGCCCCATCCCACAACGTCCTGACTTTC. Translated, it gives CASSEGGAPSHNVLTF.

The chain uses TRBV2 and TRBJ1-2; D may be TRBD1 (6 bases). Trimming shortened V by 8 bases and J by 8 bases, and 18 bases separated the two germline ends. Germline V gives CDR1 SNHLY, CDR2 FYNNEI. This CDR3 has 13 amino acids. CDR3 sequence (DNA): TGTGCCAGCGGGTGGACAGCCGTTGAGGGCTACACCTTC. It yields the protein CASGWTAVEGYTF.

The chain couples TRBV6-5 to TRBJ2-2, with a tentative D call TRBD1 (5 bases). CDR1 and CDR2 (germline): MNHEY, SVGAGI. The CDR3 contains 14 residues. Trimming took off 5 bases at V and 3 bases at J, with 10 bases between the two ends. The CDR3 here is CASSPDRDTGELFF. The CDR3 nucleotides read TGTGCCAGCAGTCCCGACAGAGACACCGGGGAGCTGTTTTTT.

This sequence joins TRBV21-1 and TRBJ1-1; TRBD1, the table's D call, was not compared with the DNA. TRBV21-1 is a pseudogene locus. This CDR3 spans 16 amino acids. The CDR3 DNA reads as TGTGCCAGCAGCGAGAAGCACAGGGGATCCAACACTGAAGCTTTCTTT. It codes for CASSEKHRGSNTEAFF.

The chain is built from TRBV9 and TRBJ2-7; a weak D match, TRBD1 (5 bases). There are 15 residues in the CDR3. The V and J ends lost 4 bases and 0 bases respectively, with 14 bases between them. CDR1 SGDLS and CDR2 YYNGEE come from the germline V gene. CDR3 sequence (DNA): TGTGCCAGCAGCCCACAAGGGGCGAGCTCCTACGAGCAGTACTTC. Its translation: CASSPQGASSYEQYF.

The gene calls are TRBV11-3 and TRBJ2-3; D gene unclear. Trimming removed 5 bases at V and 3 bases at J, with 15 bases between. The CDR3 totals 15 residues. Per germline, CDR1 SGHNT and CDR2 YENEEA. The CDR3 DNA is TGTGCCAGCAGCGTCGGTACCCCCGGGACAGATACGCAGTATTTT. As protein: CASSVGTPGTDTQYF.

The CDR3 sequence: CAISESGTGIPYEQYF. The DNA of the CDR3 is TGTGCCATCAGTGAGTCAGGCACAGGGATCCCCTACGAGCAGTACTTC. V is TRBV10-3 and J is TRBJ2-7; tentative D call: TRBD1 (6 bases). CDR3 length: 16 amino acids. Deletions cut 0 bases from V and 2 bases from J, with 14 bases between. The V gene's germline CDR1 is ENHRY and CDR2 SYGVKD.

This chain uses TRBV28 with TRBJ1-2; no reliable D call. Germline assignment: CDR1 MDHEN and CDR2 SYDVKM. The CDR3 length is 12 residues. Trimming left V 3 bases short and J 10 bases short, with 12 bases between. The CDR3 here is CASSFRQAFYTF. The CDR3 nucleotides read TGTGCCAGCAGTTTTCGGCAGGCGTTCTACACCTTC.

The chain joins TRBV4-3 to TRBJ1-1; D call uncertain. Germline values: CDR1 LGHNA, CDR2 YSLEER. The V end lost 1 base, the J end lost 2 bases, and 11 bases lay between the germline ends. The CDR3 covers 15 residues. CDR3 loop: CASSQVTRLNTEAFF. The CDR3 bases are TGCGCCAGCAGCCAAGTCACCAGGCTCAACACTGAAGCTTTCTTT.

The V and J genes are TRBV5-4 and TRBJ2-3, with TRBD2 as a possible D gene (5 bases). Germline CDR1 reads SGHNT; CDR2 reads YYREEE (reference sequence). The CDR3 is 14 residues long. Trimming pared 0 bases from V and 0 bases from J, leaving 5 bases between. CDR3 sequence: CASSLGTSTDTQYF. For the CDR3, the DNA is TGTGCCAGCAGCTTGGGGACTAGCACAGATACGCAGTATTTT.

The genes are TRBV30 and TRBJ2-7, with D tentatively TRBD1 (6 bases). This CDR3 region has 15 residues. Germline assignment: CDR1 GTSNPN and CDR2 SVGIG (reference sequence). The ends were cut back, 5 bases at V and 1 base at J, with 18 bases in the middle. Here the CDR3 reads CAWESDSEGSYEQYF. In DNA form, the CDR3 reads TGTGCCTGGGAATCGGACAGCGAAGGATCCTACGAGCAGTACTTC.

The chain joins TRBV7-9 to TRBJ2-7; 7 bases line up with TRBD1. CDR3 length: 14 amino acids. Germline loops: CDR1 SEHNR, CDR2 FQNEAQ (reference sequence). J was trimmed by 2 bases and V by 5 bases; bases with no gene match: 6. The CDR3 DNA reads TGTGCCAGCAGCCGAGGACAGGCCCCCTACGAGCAGTACTTC. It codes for CASSRGQAPYEQYF.

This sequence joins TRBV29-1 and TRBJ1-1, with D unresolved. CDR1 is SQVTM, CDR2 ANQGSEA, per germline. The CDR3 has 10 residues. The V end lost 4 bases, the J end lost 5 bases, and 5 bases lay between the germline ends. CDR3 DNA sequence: TGCAGCGTTGCGGTTACTGAAGCTTTCTTT. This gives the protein CSVAVTEAFF.

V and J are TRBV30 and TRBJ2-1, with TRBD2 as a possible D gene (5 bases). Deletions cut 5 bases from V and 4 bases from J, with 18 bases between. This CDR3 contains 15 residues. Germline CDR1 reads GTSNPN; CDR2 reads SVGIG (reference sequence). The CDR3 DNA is TGTGCCTGGGACAAGCGGAGTATCCTTTACAATGAGCAGTTCTTC. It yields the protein CAWDKRSILYNEQFF. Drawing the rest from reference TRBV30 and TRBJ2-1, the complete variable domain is SQTIHQWPATLVQPVGSPLSLECTVEGTSNPNLYWYRQAAGRGLQLLFYSVGIGQISSEVPQNLSASRPQDRQFILSSKKLLLSDSGFYLCAWDKRSILYNEQFFGPGTRLTVL.

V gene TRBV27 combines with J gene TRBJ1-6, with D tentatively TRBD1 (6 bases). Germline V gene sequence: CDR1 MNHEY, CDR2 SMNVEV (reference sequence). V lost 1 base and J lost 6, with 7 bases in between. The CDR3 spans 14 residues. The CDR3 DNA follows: TGTGCCAGCAGTTTATTGGACAGTAATTCACCCCTCCACTTT. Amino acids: CASSLLDSNSPLHF.

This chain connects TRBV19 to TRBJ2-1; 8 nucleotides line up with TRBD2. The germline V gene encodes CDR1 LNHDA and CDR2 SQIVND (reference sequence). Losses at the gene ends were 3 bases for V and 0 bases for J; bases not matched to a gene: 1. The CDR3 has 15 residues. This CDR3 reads CASSMAGGSYNEQFF. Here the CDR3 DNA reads TGTGCCAGTAGTATGGCGGGAGGCTCCTACAATGAGCAGTTCTTC.

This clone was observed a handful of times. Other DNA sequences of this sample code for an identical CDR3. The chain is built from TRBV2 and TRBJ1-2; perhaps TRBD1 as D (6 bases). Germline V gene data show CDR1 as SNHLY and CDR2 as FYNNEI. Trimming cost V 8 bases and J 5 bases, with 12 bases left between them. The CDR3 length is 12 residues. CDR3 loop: CASGTGRYGYTF. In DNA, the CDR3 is TGTGCCAGCGGAACAGGGCGGTATGGCTACACCTTC.

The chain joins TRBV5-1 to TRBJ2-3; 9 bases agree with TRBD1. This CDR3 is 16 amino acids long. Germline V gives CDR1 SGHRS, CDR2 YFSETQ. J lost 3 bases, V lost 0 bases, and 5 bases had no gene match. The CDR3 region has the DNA TGCGCCAGCAGCTTGGACCGGGACAGGGTAACAGATACGCAGTATTTT. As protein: CASSLDRDRVTDTQYF. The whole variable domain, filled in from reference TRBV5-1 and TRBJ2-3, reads KAGVTQTPRYLIKTRGQQVTLSCSPISGHRSVSWYQQTPGQGLQFLFEYFSETQRNKGNFPGRFSGRQFSNSRSEMNVSTLELGDSALYLCASSLDRDRVTDTQYFGPGTRLTVL.

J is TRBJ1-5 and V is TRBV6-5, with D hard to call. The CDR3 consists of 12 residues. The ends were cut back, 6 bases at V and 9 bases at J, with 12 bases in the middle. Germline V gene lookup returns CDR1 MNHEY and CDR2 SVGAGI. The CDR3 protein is CASSRTIWPQHF. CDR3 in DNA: TGTGCCAGCAGCCGAACTATTTGGCCCCAGCATTTT.

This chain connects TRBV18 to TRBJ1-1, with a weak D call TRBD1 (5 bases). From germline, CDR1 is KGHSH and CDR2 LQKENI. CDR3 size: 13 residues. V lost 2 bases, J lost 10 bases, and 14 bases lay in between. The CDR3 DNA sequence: TGTGCCAGCTCACCAAACGACCAGGGTGCAGCTTTCTTT. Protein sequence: CASSPNDQGAAFF.

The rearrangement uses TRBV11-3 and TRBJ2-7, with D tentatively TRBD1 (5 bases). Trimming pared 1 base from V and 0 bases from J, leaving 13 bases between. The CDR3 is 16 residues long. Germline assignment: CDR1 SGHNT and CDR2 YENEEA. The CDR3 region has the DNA TGTGCCAGCAGCTTAGGGAACTCAGGGAACTCCTACGAGCAGTACTTC. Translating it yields CASSLGNSGNSYEQYF.

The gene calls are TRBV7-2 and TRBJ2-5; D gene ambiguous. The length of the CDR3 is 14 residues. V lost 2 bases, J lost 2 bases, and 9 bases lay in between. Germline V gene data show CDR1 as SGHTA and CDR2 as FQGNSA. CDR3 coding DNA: TGTGCCAGCAGCTTACGCCAGTTTCAAGAGACCCAGTACTTC. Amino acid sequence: CASSLRQFQETQYF. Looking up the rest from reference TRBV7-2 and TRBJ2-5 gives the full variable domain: GAGVSQSPSNKVTEKGKDVELRCDPISGHTALYWYRQSLGQGLEFLIYFQGNSAPDKSGLPSDRFSAERTGGSVSTLTIQRTQQEDSAVYLCASSLRQFQETQYFGPGTRLLVL.